This TCR beta chain was documented in a study of vaccination and CD4 T cells after COVID-19. Background on the study: Every participant had a vaccine, which was either BNT162b2 or mRNA-1273, given in two doses. In culture, cells were exposed to overlapping spike peptides from SARS-CoV-2, HCoV-NL63, HCoV-OC43 and HCoV-229E.

Germline loops: CDR1 MNHNS, CDR2 SASEGT. V gave up 6 bases and J gave up 4 bases, with 15 bases separating them. CDR3 size: 14 residues. This clonotype was observed a few times. The antigen is undetermined. Treatment given: approximately 9-day PBMC culture with coronavirus spike peptide pools or control peptides (ViraFEST assay). An Oncomine TCR Beta short-read assay was used to sequence the DNA from cultured CD4+ T cells. TCRdb used MiXCR to reprocess the PCR reads, holding one entry per CDR3 protein. The profile shows under 4,500 distinct CDR3 sequences, roughly 23% of them singletons. The V gene is TRBV6-1, the J gene TRBJ1-2; D unresolved. This TCR derives from a human donor who had recovered from COVID-19. The starting material was CD4+ T cells from blood, cultured in vitro, obtained after SARS-CoV-2 vaccination. The CDR3 is CASRSLGRAYGYTF. The CDR3 DNA follows: TGTGCCAGCAGATCACTGGGCCGGGCCTATGGCTACACCTTC.